This T cell receptor (beta chain) is from a study of cytomegalovirus exposure and HLA in healthy donors. Notes on the study in general: Analysis performed later found more than 15,000 TCR beta sequences associated with HLA alleles at 0.05 false discovery rate. Most TCR sequences proved rare, with some public TCRs found in many donors. Reports indicate that TCR beta sequences accurately predicted the HLA-A and HLA-B alleles of most subjects. A later analysis, which compared TCR beta chains of equal frequency, found the HLA-associated ones more clonally expanded.

Comment on this clone: The antigen is unknown.

Primers included in the PCR were 60 Vbeta and 13 Jbeta primers. TCRdb's table, derived via immunoSEQ multiplex PCR, lists solely in-frame clones and lacks some. The table records about 140,000 clones, less than 90% of them present only once. V was cut by 4 bases and J by 1 base, with 11 bases left in between. CDR1 is SGHRS and CDR2 is YFSETQ in the germline V gene. The length of the CDR3 is 15 residues. The gene calls are TRBV5-1 and TRBJ2-2; tentatively, D is TRBD2 (6 bases). This clonotype originated in a middle-aged man in good health and CMV-seronegative. Sequencing used PBMCs. CDR3 nucleotides: TGCGCCAGCAGCGCGGGACCGATGAACACCGGGGAGCTGTTTTTT. This encodes CASSAGPMNTGELFF.